The next 26 T cell receptor beta chains were all read from a single sample in a study of CD4+ T cells in melanoma. TCRdb's copy holds only in-frame clones and misses some; the assay was immunoSEQ multiplex PCR. The table lists 52,000 or so clones, approximately 70% of them singletons. Sequenced material: tumor tissue. These receptors were taken from a human donor with melanoma.

This clone has just one count. V and J are TRBV25-1 and TRBJ2-2; maybe TRBD1 (6 bases). The CDR3 totals 16 residues. V was cut by 3 bases and J by 3 bases, with 14 bases left in between. Germline lookup yields CDR1 MGHDK and CDR2 SYGVNS. CDR3 sequence reads: CASSDWVQGHTGELFF. The CDR3, as DNA: TGTGCCAGCAGTGACTGGGTACAGGGCCACACCGGGGAGCTGTTTTTT.

This clone was recorded a few times. The genes are TRBV27 and TRBJ1-2; the D gene is possibly TRBD1 (6 bases). This CDR3 is 15 amino acids long. V was pared by 8 bases and J by 4 bases, with 20 bases between. CDR1 and CDR2 from the germline V gene are MNHEY and SMNVEV (reference sequence). Here the CDR3 reads CASSHEPGQSYGYTF. The CDR3 DNA is TGTGCCAGCTCCCACGAACCAGGACAGAGCTATGGCTACACCTTC.

The chain recombines TRBV19 with TRBJ1-5; D is unclear. Trimming removed 3 bases at V and 0 bases at J, with 12 bases between. CDR1 is LNHDA, CDR2 SQIVND, per germline (reference sequence). The CDR3 loop spans 16 amino acids. The CDR3 sequence is CASSILNSHSNQPQHF. For the CDR3, the DNA is TGTGCCAGTAGTATCCTGAACAGCCATAGCAATCAGCCCCAGCATTTT.

The gene calls are TRBV9 and TRBJ2-1; either TRBD1 or TRBD2 may fit D (5 bases each). The V gene's germline CDR1 is SGDLS and CDR2 YYNGEE. The CDR3 is made up of 15 amino acids. The V end was cut by 0 bases, the J end by 5 bases, with 12 bases between. As DNA, the CDR3 is TGTGCCAGCAGCGTAGAGTCTTCGGGACACAATGAGCAGTTCTTC. This sequence encodes CASSVESSGHNEQFF.

The V and J genes are TRBV18 and TRBJ2-1, with 10 bases lining up with TRBD2. The CDR3 is 15 amino acids. Losses at the gene ends were 5 bases for V and 2 bases for J; bases not matched to a gene: 3. Per germline, CDR1 KGHSH and CDR2 LQKENI. Here the CDR3 reads CASSTTSGPYNEQFF. The CDR3 coding sequence is TGTGCCAGCTCAACGACTAGCGGGCCCTACAATGAGCAGTTCTTC.

Only a few counts were recorded for this clone. The rearrangement uses TRBV30 and TRBJ2-5; 10 nucleotides line up with TRBD1. The DNA end is a closer match to TRBJ2-7, so the J assignment may be wrong. Germline V gives CDR1 GTSNPN, CDR2 SVGIG (reference sequence). The CDR3 spans 13 residues. The CDR3 DNA reads as TGTGCCTGGGTGGGACAGGGGAGTTACGAGCAGTACTTC. Translating it yields CAWVGQGSYEQYF.

The chain employs TRBV6-1 and TRBJ2-2; no definite D call. The V end was cut by 2 bases, the J end by 1 base, with 8 bases between. Germline CDR1 MNHNS, CDR2 SASEGT. The CDR3 contains 15 residues. The CDR3 spells CASSEHSLNTGELFF. In nucleotides, the CDR3 is TGTGCCAGCAGTGAACACAGTCTGAACACCGGGGAGCTGTTTTTT.

The genes are TRBV7-8 and TRBJ1-1; D might be TRBD1 (5 bases). Germline V lookup: CDR1 SGHVS, CDR2 FQNEAQ. The CDR3 sequence is 13 residues long. Trimming left V 5 bases short and J 4 bases short, with 11 bases between. In DNA form, the CDR3 reads TGTGCCAGCAGCGGAGGGAGGGGCACTGAAGCTTTCTTT. Its protein product is CASSGGRGTEAFF.

This chain links TRBV11-3 with TRBJ2-7; D call uncertain. This CDR3 region has 13 residues. The germline gives CDR1 SGHNT, CDR2 YENEEA. V gave up 2 bases and J gave up 5 bases, with 10 bases separating them. CDR3 bases: TGTGCCAGCAGCTTATCCCTTTCCAACGAGCAGTACTTC. It is translated as CASSLSLSNEQYF.

This chain links TRBV12-5 with TRBJ1-2, with D uncertain. The CDR3 is 14 amino acids. Germline V gives CDR1 LGHNT, CDR2 FRNRAP. V lost 0 bases and J 6 bases, leaving 11 bases between the germline ends. The CDR3 here is CASGLVPGEDGYTF. The CDR3 nucleotides are TGTGCTAGTGGTTTGGTACCTGGGGAGGATGGCTACACCTTC.

This clone was observed a single time. CDR3 residues: CASRDLEGNQPQHF. CDR3 nucleotides: TGTGCCAGCAGGGACCTCGAAGGCAATCAGCCCCAGCATTTT. This chain joins TRBV6-5 and TRBJ1-5; D unclear. The germline V gene encodes CDR1 MNHEY and CDR2 SVGAGI. V lost 6 bases and J 2 bases, leaving 11 bases between the germline ends. CDR3 length: 14 residues.

This clone was observed once. This chain links TRBV27 with TRBJ1-5; D is possibly TRBD1 (6 bases). There are 17 residues in the CDR3. Germline CDR1 reads MNHEY; CDR2 reads SMNVEV (reference sequence). Trimming pared 2 bases from V and 7 bases from J, leaving 21 bases between. CDR3 bases: TGTGCCAGCAGTTTAACCCCCTCTGGGGGGCTGGGGCAGCCCCAGCATTTT. It translates to CASSLTPSGGLGQPQHF.

The rearrangement joins TRBV25-1 to TRBJ1-1; D gene ambiguous. This CDR3 is 13 amino acids long. Trimming pared 7 bases from V and 1 base from J, leaving 10 bases between. Germline CDR1 MGHDK, CDR2 SYGVNS. The DNA for the CDR3 is TGTGCCAGCACAACGGCGGGGAACACTGAAGCTTTCTTT. Protein: CASTTAGNTEAFF. The variable domain in full, with the rest retrieved from reference TRBV25-1 and TRBJ1-1, is EADIYQTPRYLVIGTGKKITLECSQTMGHDKMYWYQQDPGMELHLIHYSYGVNSTEKGDLSSESTVSRIRTEHFPLTLESARPSHTSQYLCASTTAGNTEAFFGQGTRLTVV.

This clone is labeled as medium-sized (0.01 to 0.1%). This chain links TRBV6-6 with TRBJ2-1, with 15 bases lining up with TRBD2. This CDR3 region has 15 residues. Germline V CDR1 and CDR2: MNHNY, SVGAGI (reference sequence). V trimming: 8 bases; J trimming: 5 bases; junction bases outside the gene matches: 4. The CDR3 region has the DNA TGTGCCAGCGGACTAGCGGGGGGGCTAGACAATGAGCAGTTCTTC. Translated: CASGLAGGLDNEQFF.

By its share, this clone is medium-sized (0.01 to 0.1%). The chain combines TRBV2 with TRBJ1-1; 11 bases match TRBD1. Germline trimming cut 8 bases from V and 4 bases from J; bases unmatched to any gene: 9. Germline lookup yields CDR1 SNHLY and CDR2 FYNNEI. This CDR3 comprises 15 residues. CDR3 in amino acids: CASEGQGDIGTEAFF. The DNA of the CDR3 is TGTGCCAGCGAGGGACAGGGGGACATCGGCACTGAAGCTTTCTTT.

This chain connects TRBV27 to TRBJ2-3; 10 bases fit TRBD1. The germline V gene encodes CDR1 MNHEY and CDR2 SMNVEV (reference sequence). The CDR3 consists of 15 residues. The V gene end was trimmed by 5 bases and the J gene end by 1 base; junction bases not matched to a gene: 3. The CDR3 DNA follows: TGTGCCAGCAGTCCCGGGACAGGGGGCACAGATACGCAGTATTTT. Its translation: CASSPGTGGTDTQYF.

The rearrangement links TRBV5-1 to TRBJ2-5; tentatively, D is TRBD2 (5 bases). The germline V gene encodes CDR1 SGHRS and CDR2 YFSETQ. The V gene lost 0 bases and the J gene lost 0 bases, with 12 bases spanning the gap. CDR3 size: 16 residues. The CDR3 protein is CASSLGLLRDQETQYF. CDR3 nucleotide sequence: TGCGCCAGCAGCTTGGGACTACTCCGTGACCAAGAGACCCAGTACTTC.

In its sample, this clone was seen a few times. The chain is built from TRBV5-8 and TRBJ2-1; 9 bases are a match to TRBD2. Germline CDR1 SGHTS, CDR2 YDEGEE. After removal of 10 bases from V and 4 bases from J, the junction contained 12 bases not matched to a gene. This CDR3 spans 15 amino acids. CDR3 bases: TGTGCCCTGTGGGCGGGGGGGCCCGATTACAATGAGCAGTTCTTC. Protein: CALWAGGPDYNEQFF. The full variable domain, its missing parts supplied by reference TRBV5-8 and TRBJ2-1, is EAGVTQSPTHLIKTRGQQATLRCSPISGHTSVYWYQQALGLGLQFLLWYDEGEERNRGNFPPRFSGRQFPNYSSELNVNALELEDSALYLCALWAGGPDYNEQFFGPGTRLTVL.

V and J are TRBV6-1 and TRBJ2-7; D perhaps matches TRBD1 (6 bases). The germline CDR1 and CDR2 sequences are MNHNS and SASEGT. Between the trimmed V and J ends, which lost 6 bases and 5 bases, there was a span of 14 bases. The CDR3 has 13 residues. This CDR3 is CASRGAGPDEQYF. The CDR3 DNA follows: TGTGCCAGCAGGGGGGCAGGGCCAGACGAGCAGTACTTC.

This rearrangement joins TRBV9 to TRBJ2-5; 7 bases fit TRBD1. V trimming: 4 bases; J trimming: 3 bases; junction bases outside the gene matches: 6. Germline loops: CDR1 SGDLS, CDR2 YYNGEE. The CDR3 spans 14 residues. The CDR3, as DNA: TGTGCCAGCAGCCTCGGTGGACAGGAAGAGACCCAGTACTTC. Its translation is CASSLGGQEETQYF.

The J gene is TRBJ1-1, the V gene TRBV2; 7 bases are shared with TRBD1. The J segment lost 1 base and the V segment lost 4 bases, leaving 0 bases of the junction unmatched. CDR1 and CDR2 from the germline V gene are SNHLY and FYNNEI. The CDR3 is made up of 13 amino acids. CDR3 sequence: CASSGQGNTEAFF. DNA of the CDR3: TGTGCCAGCAGTGGACAGGGGAACACTGAAGCTTTCTTT.

This clone showed up just a few times. The chain joins TRBV30 to TRBJ2-2; TRBD1 agrees at 7 bases. Trimming took 5 bases from V and 4 from J; bases not matched to a gene: 13. Germline assignment: CDR1 GTSNPN and CDR2 SVGIG (reference sequence). This CDR3 has 16 amino acids. For the CDR3, the DNA is TGTGCCTGGCGAGGGGGCCCCAACCCTTCCACCGGGGAGCTGTTTTTT. It encodes CAWRGGPNPSTGELFF. The full variable domain, in which reference TRBV30 and TRBJ2-2 provide the parts outside the CDR3, is SQTIHQWPATLVQPVGSPLSLECTVEGTSNPNLYWYRQAAGRGLQLLFYSVGIGQISSEVPQNLSASRPQDRQFILSSKKLLLSDSGFYLCAWRGGPNPSTGELFFGEGSRLTVL.

The chain links TRBV27 to TRBJ2-6; 9 positions agree with TRBD1. The CDR3 loop spans 18 amino acids. J gave up 0 bases and V 4 bases, and 7 bases lay outside the gene matches. Germline V CDR1 and CDR2: MNHEY, SMNVEV (reference sequence). The CDR3 sequence is CASSSRTGDYSGANVLTF. The CDR3 DNA is TGTGCCAGCAGTTCCCGGACAGGGGATTACTCTGGGGCCAACGTCCTGACTTTC.

The CDR3 DNA reads as TGTGCCAGCAGCTTAGTGGATCTAAGCTCCTACGAGCAGTACTTC. This sequence encodes CASSLVDLSSYEQYF. The chain has TRBV7-4 and TRBJ2-7; D is undetermined. V gave up 1 base and J gave up 0 bases, with 10 bases separating them. CDR3 length: 15 residues. The V gene's germline CDR1 is SGHVT and CDR2 SQSDAQ.

This clone showed up just once. The chain is built from TRBV19 and TRBJ1-1, with D possibly being TRBD1 (6 bases). CDR1 LNHDA and CDR2 SQIVND come from the germline V gene (reference sequence). The CDR3 is 14 amino acids. Trimming stripped 3 bases from V and 4 bases from J, with 12 bases between. This chain's CDR3 is CASSMVEGGTEAFF. The CDR3 DNA follows: TGTGCCAGTAGTATGGTCGAGGGGGGCACTGAAGCTTTCTTT.

The genes are TRBV4-1 and TRBJ2-2, with D possibly matching TRBD1 (6 bases). The CDR3 is 19 residues long. Per the germline V gene, CDR1 is MGHRA and CDR2 is YSYEKL. Trimming removed 0 bases at V and 7 bases at J, with 24 bases between. The CDR3 spells CASSQDGGRWVDPSGELFF. The CDR3 DNA reads TGCGCCAGCAGCCAAGATGGGGGCCGCTGGGTTGACCCGAGCGGGGAGCTGTTTTTT.